A selection of T cell receptor beta chains follows, all from one sample in a study of cytomegalovirus exposure and HLA in healthy donors. Sequencing was performed with immunoSEQ multiplex PCR; in TCRdb, only in-frame clones are kept and a portion is missing. The sample lists some 240,000 clones, roughly 85% occurring once. Sequenced material: PBMCs. All receptors come from a woman aged 18-29 years in good health and CMV-seronegative. CDR3s include the opening cysteine and the closing phenylalanine or tryptophan. D genes are given only for firm matches. Not all rows give a size; the values are once, few, many and, for expanded clones, a class.

size	V	J	D	CDR3	DNA
.	TRBV6-5	TRBJ1-5	.	CASSYSIGRGQPQHF	TGTGCCAGCAGTTACTCGATAGGGAGGGGCCAGCCCCAGCATTTT
few	TRBV4-2	TRBJ2-1	.	CASSQMDVDNEQFF	TGTGCCAGCAGCCAGATGGACGTTGACAATGAGCAGTTCTTC
.	TRBV18	TRBJ2-3	TRBD2	CASSSYGLAGAPTDTQYF	TGTGCCAGCTCATCATACGGACTAGCGGGAGCTCCCACAGATACGCAGTATTTT
.	TRBV4-2	TRBJ1-1	.	CASSPKTGNTEAFF	TGTGCCAGCAGCCCGAAAACAGGGAACACTGAAGCTTTCTTT
.	TRBV7-8	TRBJ2-2	TRBD1	CASSVTGETGELFF	TGTGCCAGCAGCGTCACAGGGGAGACCGGGGAGCTGTTTTTT
.	TRBV27	TRBJ2-3	.	CASSLSSTDTQYF	TGTGCCAGCAGTTTATCGAGCACAGATACGCAGTATTTT
.	TRBV30	TRBJ1-4	TRBD1	CAWSVQGVNEKLFF	TGTGCCTGGAGTGTACAGGGGGTAAATGAAAAACTGTTTTTT
.	TRBV27	TRBJ1-1	.	CASSLLRDTDTEAFF	TGTGCCAGCAGCCTGCTCCGGGACACAGACACTGAAGCTTTCTTT
.	TRBV7-2	TRBJ2-7	TRBD2	CASSSSLRLERGYEQYF	TGTGCCAGCAGCTCGAGTTTGAGGTTAGAGCGGGGATACGAGCAGTACTTC
once	TRBV6-4	TRBJ2-7	.	CASSELEGNEQYF	TGTGCCAGCAGTGAACTGGAAGGAAACGAGCAGTACTTC
.	TRBV10-2	TRBJ2-7	.	CASSDSRGGRLYEQYF	TGCGCCAGCAGTGATTCGAGGGGGGGGAGGCTCTACGAGCAGTACTTC
.	TRBV7-6	TRBJ2-1	TRBD2	CASSLAVSGGYNEQFF	TGTGCCAGCAGCTTAGCGGTTAGCGGGGGATACAATGAGCAGTTCTTC
.	TRBV6-1	TRBJ2-7	.	CASNGRVPPYEQYF	TGTGCCAGCAACGGGAGAGTTCCCCCCTACGAGCAGTACTTC
.	TRBV30	TRBJ1-1	.	CAWSVSSLANTEAFF	TGTGCCTGGAGTGTAAGCTCCCTTGCGAACACTGAAGCTTTCTTT
.	TRBV27	TRBJ2-2	TRBD1	CASSSLGTGDTGELFF	TGTGCCAGCAGTTCGCTCGGGACAGGGGACACCGGGGAGCTGTTTTTT
once	TRBV6-4	TRBJ1-6	.	CASSVRINSPLHF	TGTGCCAGCAGTGTCAGAATCAATTCACCCCTCCACTTT
few	TRBV9	TRBJ1-3	.	CASSSRIGDTIYF	TGTGCCAGCAGCTCGCGGATCGGGGACACCATATATTTT